This T cell receptor beta chain was captured in a study of blood T cell repertoires in COVID-19. Turning to the study itself: The United States, Italy and Spain supplied acute and convalescent COVID-19 samples. Nucleic acid was either cDNA or gDNA, and it came from T cells, B-cell-depleted T cells, or PBMCs.

Profiling relied on immunoSEQ multiplex PCR, and the TCRdb table lists in-frame clones only, not all of them. The sample lists under 200,000 clones, more than 70% occurring once. The CDR3 sequence is 17 residues long. V dropped 4 bases and J dropped 2 bases, with 18 bases sitting between them. CDR1 and CDR2 (germline): SGHTA, FQGNSA. The clonotype originates from a man aged 40-49 years with active or convalescent COVID-19. The sequenced sample was peripheral blood. J is TRBJ1-5 and V is TRBV7-2; D not certain. The CDR3 protein is CASSSGSRGSGNQPQHF. The DNA of the CDR3 is TGTGCCAGCAGCTCGGGATCACGAGGTAGTGGCAATCAGCCCCAGCATTTT.